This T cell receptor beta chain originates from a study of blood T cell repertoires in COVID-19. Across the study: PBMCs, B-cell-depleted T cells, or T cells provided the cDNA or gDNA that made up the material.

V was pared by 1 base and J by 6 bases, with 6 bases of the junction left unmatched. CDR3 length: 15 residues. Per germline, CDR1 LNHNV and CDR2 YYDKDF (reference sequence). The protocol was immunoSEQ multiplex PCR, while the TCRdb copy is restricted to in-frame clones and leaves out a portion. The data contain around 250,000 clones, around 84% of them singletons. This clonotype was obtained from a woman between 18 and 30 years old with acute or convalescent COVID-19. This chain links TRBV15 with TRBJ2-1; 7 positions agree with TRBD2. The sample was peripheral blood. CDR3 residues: CATSRGGGSINEQFF. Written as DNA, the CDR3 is TGTGCCACCAGCAGAGGGGGAGGGAGCATCAATGAGCAGTTCTTC.